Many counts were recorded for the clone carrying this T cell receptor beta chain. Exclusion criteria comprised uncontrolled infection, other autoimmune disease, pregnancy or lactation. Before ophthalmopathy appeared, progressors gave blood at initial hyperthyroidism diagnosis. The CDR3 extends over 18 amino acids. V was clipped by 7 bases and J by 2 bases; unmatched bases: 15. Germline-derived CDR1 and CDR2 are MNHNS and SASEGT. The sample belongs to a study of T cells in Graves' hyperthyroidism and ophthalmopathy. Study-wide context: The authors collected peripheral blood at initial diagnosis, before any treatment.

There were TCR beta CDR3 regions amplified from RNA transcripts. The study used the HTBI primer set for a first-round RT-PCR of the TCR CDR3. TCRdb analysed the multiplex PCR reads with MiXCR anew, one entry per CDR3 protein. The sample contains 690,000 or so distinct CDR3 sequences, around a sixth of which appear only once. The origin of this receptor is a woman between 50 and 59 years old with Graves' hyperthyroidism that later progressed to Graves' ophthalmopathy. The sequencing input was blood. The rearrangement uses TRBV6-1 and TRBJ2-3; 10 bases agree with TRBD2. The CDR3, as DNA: TGTGCCAGCACCATAGTCACCATACTAGCGGGGACCACAGATACGCAGTATTTT. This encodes CASTIVTILAGTTDTQYF.